This TCR beta chain came from a study of blood T cell repertoires in COVID-19. This CDR3 contains 15 residues. Trimming stripped 1 base from V and 1 base from J, with 9 bases between. Germline CDR1 MGHRA, CDR2 YSYEKL. Assay: immunoSEQ multiplex PCR; the TCRdb copy retains only in-frame clones and omits some. The sample shows 400,000 to 450,000 clones, approximately 90% of them seen only once. The specimen sequenced was peripheral blood. This clonotype originated in a woman between 45 and 60 years old with COVID-19, enrolled during active disease. J is TRBJ2-3 and V is TRBV4-1; D remains ambiguous. The chain's CDR3 is CASSQGGSRTDTQYF. The CDR3 DNA is TGCGCCAGCAGCCAAGGCGGCAGCCGCACAGATACGCAGTATTTT.